These 9 T cell receptor beta chains share one sample of origin, sequenced in a study of CD8+CD57+ T cells in acquired aplastic anemia. Genomic DNA acted as the template from which TCR beta VDJ combination and CDR3 sequence profiling were carried out. TCRdb re-called the reads with MiXCR, one entry per CDR3 protein. Of hundreds of thousands of distinct CDR3 sequences detected, 40% to 60% appear once; the ten largest clones hold approximately 20%. Previously, flow cytometry had revealed CD8+CD57+ cell expansion in the patients chosen for sequencing. Sequencing used sorted CD4+, CD8+, or CD8+CD57+ T cells (not recorded which) from PBMCs. The receptors shown here come from a human donor with aplastic anemia.

This chain links TRBV7-7 with TRBJ2-5; D might be TRBD1 (6 bases). The CDR3 is 14 residues long. Trimming took 5 bases from V and 2 from J, leaving 12 bases between them. Germline V gene data show CDR1 as SSHAT and CDR2 as FNYEAQ (reference sequence). The CDR3 is CASSPLTGQETQYF. The DNA for the CDR3 is TGTGCCAGCAGCCCTCTGACAGGACAAGAGACCCAGTACTTC.

A remark on this clonotype: It may be a read error: a sequence one base away is much more abundant. The gene calls are TRBV6-1 and TRBJ2-7, with D perhaps TRBD1 (5 bases). The CDR3 runs to 11 residues. Per the germline V gene, CDR1 is MNHNS and CDR2 is SASEGT. The CDR3 bases are TGTGCCAGCACAGGGTACGACGAGCGGTACTTC. This gives the protein CASTGYDERYF.

This sequence joins TRBV11-2 and TRBJ1-5; no firm D call. V lost 1 base, J lost 7 bases, and 8 bases lay in between. The germline V gene has CDR1 SGHAT and CDR2 FQNNGV. The CDR3 is 13 amino acids. The CDR3 DNA sequence: TGTGCCAGCAGCTTAGGAGCCCGACAGCCCCAGCATTTT. Protein sequence: CASSLGARQPQHF. The whole variable domain, filled in from reference TRBV11-2 and TRBJ1-5, reads EAGVAQSPRYKIIEKRQSVAFWCNPISGHATLYWYQQILGQGPKLLIQFQNNGVVDDSQLPKDRFSAERLKGVDSTLKIQPAKLEDSAVYLCASSLGARQPQHFGDGTRLSIL.

This clonotype has a handful of counts. The chain couples TRBV27 to TRBJ1-1, with D perhaps TRBD1 (5 bases). V lost 6 bases and J 4 bases, leaving 18 bases between the germline ends. The CDR3 is 15 residues long. Germline CDR1 MNHEY, CDR2 SMNVEV (reference sequence). CDR3 residues: CASRPQEGLGTEAFF. CDR3 nucleotides: TGTGCCAGCAGGCCCCAGGAGGGACTAGGCACTGAAGCTTTCTTT.

The genes are TRBV6-2 or TRBV6-3 and TRBJ1-2; D gene uncertain. CDR3 length: 14 amino acids. From germline, CDR1 is MNHEY and CDR2 SVGEGT. Deletions cut 7 bases from V and 2 bases from J, with 14 bases between. The CDR3 protein is CASTPLGGNYGYTF. The CDR3 DNA reads TGTGCCAGCACCCCTCTCGGCGGAAACTATGGCTACACCTTC.

This clonotype was picked up many times. The V call is TRBV5-1, the J call TRBJ1-4; maybe TRBD1 (5 bases). Trimming cost V 0 bases and J 2 bases, with 20 bases left between them. This CDR3 comprises 19 residues. Germline loops: CDR1 SGHRS, CDR2 YFSETQ. The DNA of the CDR3 is TGCGCCAGCAGCTTGGCTGCCGCCGTGGGGGGGACGACTAATGAAAAACTGTTTTTT. It encodes CASSLAAAVGGTTNEKLFF.

The sample holds a few counts of this clonotype. V is TRBV6-2 or TRBV6-3 and J is TRBJ1-6, with 7 nucleotides matching TRBD1. CDR3 size: 13 residues. The germline gives CDR1 MNHEY, CDR2 SVGEGT. V lost 10 bases, J lost 2 bases, and 2 bases stayed unmatched. CDR3 sequence reads: CAIGTAYNSPLHF. The CDR3 DNA reads as TGTGCCATCGGGACAGCCTATAATTCACCCCTCCACTTT.

The chain employs TRBV19 and TRBJ1-2; D perhaps matches TRBD1 (6 bases). Between the trimmed V and J ends, which lost 4 bases and 1 base, there was a span of 10 bases. The germline V gene has CDR1 LNHDA and CDR2 SQIVND (reference sequence). The CDR3 is made up of 14 amino acids. CDR3 region: CASSRQAINYGYTF. The CDR3 bases are TGTGCCAGTAGTAGACAGGCGATTAACTATGGCTACACCTTC.

V is TRBV25-1 and J is TRBJ1-5; 9 bases line up with TRBD1. Per germline, CDR1 MGHDK and CDR2 SYGVNS. The CDR3 length is 15 residues. The junction had 5 bases not matched to a gene; V was cut back by 3 bases and J by 5 bases. CDR3 amino acids: CASSDGTGLDQPQHF. CDR3 in DNA: TGTGCCAGCAGTGACGGGACAGGGTTAGATCAGCCCCAGCATTTT.